This TCR beta chain is drawn from a study of CD8+ T cells in alopecia areata. Whole-study findings and limits: Higher clonality was seen in lesional scalp than in normal scalp, especially in alopecia totalis/universalis. Although TCR sharing was seen in mice, sharing across patients was less clear, possibly for HLA-related reasons.

In five patients, CD4+ T cells were split by CD25+CD127- sorting. On this clone itself: What it binds is not known.

Trimming took 5 bases from V and 4 from J, leaving 8 bases between them. CDR1 is KGHSH, CDR2 LQKENI, per germline. The CDR3 covers 13 residues. Sequencing relied on a cDNA template that was reverse transcribed from extracted RNA. Only in-frame clones appear in the TCRdb table, and some are missing; sequencing was by immunoSEQ multiplex PCR. The sample includes 37,000 or so clones, roughly half seen only once; the top ten take about 1.7%. The chain has TRBV18 and TRBJ2-2; no firm D call. Sequenced material: CD4+ Tregs sorted from blood. This sequence was found in a human donor with alopecia areata. CDR3 sequence: CASSGRTTGELFF. The CDR3 bases are TGTGCCAGCTCAGGCAGGACCACCGGGGAGCTGTTTTTT.